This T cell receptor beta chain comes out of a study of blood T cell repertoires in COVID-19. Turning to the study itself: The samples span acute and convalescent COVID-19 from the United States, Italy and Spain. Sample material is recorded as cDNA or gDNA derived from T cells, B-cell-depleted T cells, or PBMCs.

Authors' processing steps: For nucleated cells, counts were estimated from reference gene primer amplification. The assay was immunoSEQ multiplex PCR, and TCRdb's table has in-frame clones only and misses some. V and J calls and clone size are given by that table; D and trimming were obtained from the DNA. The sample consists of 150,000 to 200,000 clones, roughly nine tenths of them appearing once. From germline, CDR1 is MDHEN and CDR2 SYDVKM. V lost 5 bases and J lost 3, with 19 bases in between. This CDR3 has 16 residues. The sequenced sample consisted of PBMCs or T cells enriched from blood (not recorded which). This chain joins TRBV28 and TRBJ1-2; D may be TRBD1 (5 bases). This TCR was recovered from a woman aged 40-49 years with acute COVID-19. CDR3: CASSLTVASGDYGYTF. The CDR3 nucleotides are TGTGCCAGCAGTCTAACGGTAGCATCGGGGGACTATGGCTACACCTTC.